Listed here is a single TCR beta chain. Antigen: not known. This specimen comes from a study of T cells after yellow fever vaccination. General observations from the study: Most clones from primary vaccination were detected again post-booster (approximately 97% CD4, roughly 90% CD8).

Germline-derived CDR1 and CDR2 are MGHRA and YSYEKL. This CDR3 contains 12 residues. Trimming pared 1 base from V and 2 bases from J, leaving 2 bases between. They built TCR cDNA with 5'RACE template switching, a step that put in a universal primer site and UMIs. From the 5' RACE reads, TCRdb called clonotypes with MiXCR, one entry per CDR3 protein. The data contain under 400,000 distinct CDR3 sequences, roughly 11% of them singletons. The receptor was derived from a man between 18 and 35 years old who received the YFV17D yellow fever vaccine. The sequencing here drew on PBMCs, taken on the day of the first yellow fever vaccination. The V and J genes are TRBV4-1 and TRBJ1-2; no clear D. In nucleotides, the CDR3 is TGCGCCAGCAGCCAAGGAAACTATGGCTACACCTTC. As protein: CASSQGNYGYTF.